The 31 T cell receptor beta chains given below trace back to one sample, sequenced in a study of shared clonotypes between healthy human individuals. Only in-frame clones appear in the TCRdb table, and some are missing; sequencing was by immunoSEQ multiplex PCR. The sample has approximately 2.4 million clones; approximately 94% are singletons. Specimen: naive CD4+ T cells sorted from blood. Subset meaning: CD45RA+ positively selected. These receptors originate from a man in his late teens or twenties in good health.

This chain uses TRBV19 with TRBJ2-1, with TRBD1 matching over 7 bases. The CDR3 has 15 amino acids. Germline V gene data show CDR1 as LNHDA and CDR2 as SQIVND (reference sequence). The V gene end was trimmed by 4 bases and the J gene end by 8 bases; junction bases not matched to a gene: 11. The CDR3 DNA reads TGTGCCAGTAGTACCCCTCGACAGGGAGCCTATGAGCAGTTCTTC. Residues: CASSTPRQGAYEQFF. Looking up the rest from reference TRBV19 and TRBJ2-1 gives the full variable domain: DGGITQSPKYLFRKEGQNVTLSCEQNLNHDAMYWYRQDPGQGLRLIYYSQIVNDFQKGDIAEGYSVSREKKESFPLTVTSAQKNPTAFYLCASSTPRQGAYEQFFGPGTRLTVL.

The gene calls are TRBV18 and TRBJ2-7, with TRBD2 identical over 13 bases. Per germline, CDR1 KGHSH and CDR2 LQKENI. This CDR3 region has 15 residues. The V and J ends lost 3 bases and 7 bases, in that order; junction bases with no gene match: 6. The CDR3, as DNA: TGTGCCAGCTCACCTACTAGCGGGGGGGCGTGGGAGCAGTACTTC. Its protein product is CASSPTSGGAWEQYF.

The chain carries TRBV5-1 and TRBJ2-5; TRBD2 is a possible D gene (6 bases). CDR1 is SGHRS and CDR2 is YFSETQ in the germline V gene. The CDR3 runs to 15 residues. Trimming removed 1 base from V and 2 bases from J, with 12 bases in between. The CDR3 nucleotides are TGCGCCAGCAGCTTGTCGACTAGGCCTCAAGAGACCCAGTACTTC. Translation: CASSLSTRPQETQYF. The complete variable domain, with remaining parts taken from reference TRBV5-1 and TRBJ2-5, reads KAGVTQTPRYLIKTRGQQVTLSCSPISGHRSVSWYQQTPGQGLQFLFEYFSETQRNKGNFPGRFSGRQFSNSRSEMNVSTLELGDSALYLCASSLSTRPQETQYFGPGTRLLVL.

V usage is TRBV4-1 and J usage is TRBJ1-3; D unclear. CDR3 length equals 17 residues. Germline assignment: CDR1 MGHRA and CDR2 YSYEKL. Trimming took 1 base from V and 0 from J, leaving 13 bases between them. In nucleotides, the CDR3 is TGCGCCAGCAGCCAAGTCGAACACGGAGACTCTGGAAACACCATATATTTT. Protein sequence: CASSQVEHGDSGNTIYF.

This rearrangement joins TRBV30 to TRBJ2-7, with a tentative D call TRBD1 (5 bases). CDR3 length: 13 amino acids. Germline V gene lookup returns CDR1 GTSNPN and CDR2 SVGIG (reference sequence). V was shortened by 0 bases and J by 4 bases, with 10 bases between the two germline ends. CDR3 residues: CAWSVQASYEQYF. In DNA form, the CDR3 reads TGTGCCTGGAGTGTACAGGCCAGTTACGAGCAGTACTTC. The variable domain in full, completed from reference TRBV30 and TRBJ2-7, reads SQTIHQWPATLVQPVGSPLSLECTVEGTSNPNLYWYRQAAGRGLQLLFYSVGIGQISSEVPQNLSASRPQDRQFILSSKKLLLSDSGFYLCAWSVQASYEQYFGPGTRLTVT.

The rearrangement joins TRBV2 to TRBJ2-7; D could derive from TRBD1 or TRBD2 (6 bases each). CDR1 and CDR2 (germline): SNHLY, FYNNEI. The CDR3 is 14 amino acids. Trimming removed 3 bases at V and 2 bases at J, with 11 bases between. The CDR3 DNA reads TGTGCCAGCAGTGACCTTGGGGGGCCCTACGAGCAGTACTTC. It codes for CASSDLGGPYEQYF.

As DNA, the CDR3 is TGTGCCAGCAGCTTGCGCCCAGATCCCCGTGTGGGCGAGCAGTACTTC. It codes for CASSLRPDPRVGEQYF. The V call is TRBV7-8, the J call TRBJ2-7, with D uncertain. V was trimmed by 3 bases and J by 6 bases, leaving 21 bases between them. The CDR3 consists of 16 residues. Germline V gene data show CDR1 as SGHVS and CDR2 as FQNEAQ. The full variable domain, rest sourced from reference TRBV7-8 and TRBJ2-7, is GAGVSQSPRYKVAKRGQDVALRCDPISGHVSLFWYQQALGQGPEFLTYFQNEAQLDKSGLPSDRFFAERPEGSVSTLKIQRTQQEDSAVYLCASSLRPDPRVGEQYFGPGTRLTVT.

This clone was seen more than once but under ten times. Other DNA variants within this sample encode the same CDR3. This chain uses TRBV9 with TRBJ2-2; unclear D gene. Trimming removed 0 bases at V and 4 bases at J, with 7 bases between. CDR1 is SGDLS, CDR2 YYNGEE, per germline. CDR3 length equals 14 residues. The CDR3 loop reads CASSVEGSTGELFF. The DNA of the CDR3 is TGTGCCAGCAGCGTAGAGGGCAGCACCGGGGAGCTGTTTTTT. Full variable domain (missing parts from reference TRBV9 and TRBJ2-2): DSGVTQTPKHLITATGQRVTLRCSPRSGDLSVYWYQQSLDQGLQFLIQYYNGEERAKGNILERFSAQQFPDLHSELNLSSLELGDSALYFCASSVEGSTGELFFGEGSRLTVL.

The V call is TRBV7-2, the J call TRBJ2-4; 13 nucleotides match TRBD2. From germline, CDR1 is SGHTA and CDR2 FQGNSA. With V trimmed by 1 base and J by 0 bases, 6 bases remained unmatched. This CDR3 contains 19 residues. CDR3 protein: CASSLELAGGKPAKNIQYF. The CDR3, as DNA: TGTGCCAGCAGCTTAGAACTAGCGGGGGGGAAACCAGCCAAAAACATTCAGTACTTC.

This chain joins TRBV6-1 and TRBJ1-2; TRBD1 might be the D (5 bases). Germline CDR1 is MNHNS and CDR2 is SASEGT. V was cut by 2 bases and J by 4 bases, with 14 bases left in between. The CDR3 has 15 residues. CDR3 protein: CASSEPAGKSYGYTF. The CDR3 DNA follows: TGTGCCAGCAGTGAACCCGCAGGGAAGTCCTATGGCTACACCTTC.

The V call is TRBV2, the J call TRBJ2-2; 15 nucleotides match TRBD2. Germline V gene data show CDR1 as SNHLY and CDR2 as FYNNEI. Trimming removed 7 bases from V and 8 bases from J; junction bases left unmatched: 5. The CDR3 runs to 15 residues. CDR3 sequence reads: CASKTGLAGGGELFF. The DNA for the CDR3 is TGTGCCAGCAAAACAGGACTAGCGGGAGGGGGGGAGCTGTTTTTT.

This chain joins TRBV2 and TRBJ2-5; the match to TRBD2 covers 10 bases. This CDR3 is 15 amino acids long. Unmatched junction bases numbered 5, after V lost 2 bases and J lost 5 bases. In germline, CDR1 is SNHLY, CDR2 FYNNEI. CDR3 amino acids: CASSERAGGLETQYF. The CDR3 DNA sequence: TGTGCCAGCAGTGAACGAGCGGGGGGGTTGGAGACCCAGTACTTC.

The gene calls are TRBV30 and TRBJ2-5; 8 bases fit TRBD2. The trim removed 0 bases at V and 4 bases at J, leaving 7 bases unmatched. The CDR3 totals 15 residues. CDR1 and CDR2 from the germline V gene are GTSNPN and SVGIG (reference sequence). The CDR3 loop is CAWSVKRGTGETQYF. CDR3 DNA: TGTGCCTGGAGTGTAAAGCGGGGGACCGGAGAGACCCAGTACTTC.

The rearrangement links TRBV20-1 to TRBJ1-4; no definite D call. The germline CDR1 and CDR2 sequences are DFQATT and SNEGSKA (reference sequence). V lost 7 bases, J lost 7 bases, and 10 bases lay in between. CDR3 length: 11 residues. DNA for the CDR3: TGCAGTGTCCCAGCAGGTGAAAAACTGTTTTTT. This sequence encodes CSVPAGEKLFF.

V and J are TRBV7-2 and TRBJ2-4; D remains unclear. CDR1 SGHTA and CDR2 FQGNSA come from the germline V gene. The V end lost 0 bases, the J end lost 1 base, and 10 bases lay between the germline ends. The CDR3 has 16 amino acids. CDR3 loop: CASSLAATVAKNIQYF. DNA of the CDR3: TGTGCCAGCAGCTTAGCGGCTACGGTTGCCAAAAACATTCAGTACTTC.

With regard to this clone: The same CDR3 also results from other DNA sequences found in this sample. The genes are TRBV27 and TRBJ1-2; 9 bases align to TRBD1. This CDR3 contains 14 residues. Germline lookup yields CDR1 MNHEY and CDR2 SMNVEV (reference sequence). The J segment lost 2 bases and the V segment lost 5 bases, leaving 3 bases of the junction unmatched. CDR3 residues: CASSPGTGNYGYTF. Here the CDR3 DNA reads TGTGCCAGCAGTCCCGGGACAGGGAACTATGGCTACACCTTC.

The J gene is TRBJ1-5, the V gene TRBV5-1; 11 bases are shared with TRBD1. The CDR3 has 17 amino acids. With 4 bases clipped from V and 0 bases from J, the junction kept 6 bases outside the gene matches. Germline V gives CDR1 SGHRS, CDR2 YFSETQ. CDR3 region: CASSPGQGDHSNQPQHF. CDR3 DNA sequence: TGCGCCAGCAGCCCGGGACAGGGGGATCATAGCAATCAGCCCCAGCATTTT.

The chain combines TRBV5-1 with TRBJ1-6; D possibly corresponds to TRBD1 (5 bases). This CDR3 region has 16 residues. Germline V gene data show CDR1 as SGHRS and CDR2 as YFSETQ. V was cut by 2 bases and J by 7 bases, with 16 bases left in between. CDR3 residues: CASSFGGFGGNSPLHF. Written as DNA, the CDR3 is TGCGCCAGCAGCTTCGGTGGGTTCGGGGGAAATTCACCCCTCCACTTT.

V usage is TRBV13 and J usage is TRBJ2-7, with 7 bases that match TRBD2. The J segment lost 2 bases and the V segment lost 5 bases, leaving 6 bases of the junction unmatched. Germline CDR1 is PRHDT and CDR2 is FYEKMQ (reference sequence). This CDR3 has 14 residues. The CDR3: CASSPGTTTYEQYF. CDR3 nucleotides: TGTGCCAGCAGCCCCGGGACTACTACCTACGAGCAGTACTTC.

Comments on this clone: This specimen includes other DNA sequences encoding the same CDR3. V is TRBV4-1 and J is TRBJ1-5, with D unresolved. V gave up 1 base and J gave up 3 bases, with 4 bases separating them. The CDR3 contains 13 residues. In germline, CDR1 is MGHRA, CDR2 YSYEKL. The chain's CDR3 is CASSQGSNQPQHF. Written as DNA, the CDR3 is TGCGCCAGCAGCCAAGGCTCCAATCAGCCCCAGCATTTT.

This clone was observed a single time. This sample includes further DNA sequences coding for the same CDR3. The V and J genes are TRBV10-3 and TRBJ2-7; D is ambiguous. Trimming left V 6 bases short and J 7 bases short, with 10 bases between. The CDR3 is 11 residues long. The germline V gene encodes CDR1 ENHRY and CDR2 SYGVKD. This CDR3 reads CAISVAGEQYF. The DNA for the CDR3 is TGTGCCATCAGCGTAGCTGGTGAGCAGTACTTC.

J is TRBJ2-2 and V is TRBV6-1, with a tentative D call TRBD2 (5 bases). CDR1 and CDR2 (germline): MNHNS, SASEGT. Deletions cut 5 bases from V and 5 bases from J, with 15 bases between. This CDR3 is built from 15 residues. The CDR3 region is CASSRTREPTGELFF. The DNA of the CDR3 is TGTGCCAGCAGTAGAACTAGAGAACCGACCGGGGAGCTGTTTTTT.

The CDR3 sequence is CASSLALGFPDEQFF. CDR3 in DNA: TGCGCCAGCAGCTTGGCCTTGGGCTTCCCGGATGAGCAGTTCTTC. The rearrangement joins TRBV5-1 to TRBJ2-1; D gene uncertain. The CDR3 consists of 15 residues. Germline assignment: CDR1 SGHRS and CDR2 YFSETQ. V lost 0 bases and J 8 bases, leaving 15 bases between the germline ends. The full variable domain, its missing parts supplied by reference TRBV5-1 and TRBJ2-1, is KAGVTQTPRYLIKTRGQQVTLSCSPISGHRSVSWYQQTPGQGLQFLFEYFSETQRNKGNFPGRFSGRQFSNSRSEMNVSTLELGDSALYLCASSLALGFPDEQFFGPGTRLTVL.

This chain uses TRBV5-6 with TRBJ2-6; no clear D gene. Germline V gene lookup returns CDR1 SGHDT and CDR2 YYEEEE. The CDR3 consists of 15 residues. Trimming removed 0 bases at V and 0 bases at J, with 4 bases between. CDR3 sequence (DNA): TGTGCCAGCAGCTTGGGCTTCTCTGGGGCCAACGTCCTGACTTTC. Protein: CASSLGFSGANVLTF.

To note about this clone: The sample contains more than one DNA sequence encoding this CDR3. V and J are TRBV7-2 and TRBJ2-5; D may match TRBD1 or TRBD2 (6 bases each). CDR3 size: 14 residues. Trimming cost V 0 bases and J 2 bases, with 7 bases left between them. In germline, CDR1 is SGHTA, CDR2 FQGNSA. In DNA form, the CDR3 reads TGTGCCAGCAGCTTAGCAGGGGGGCAAGAGACCCAGTACTTC. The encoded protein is CASSLAGGQETQYF.

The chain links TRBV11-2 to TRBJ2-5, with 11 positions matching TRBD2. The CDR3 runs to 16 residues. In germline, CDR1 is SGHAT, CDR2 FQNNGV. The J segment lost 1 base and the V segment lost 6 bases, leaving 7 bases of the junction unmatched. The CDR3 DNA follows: TGTGCCAGCAGATCTCCGGGACTAGCGGTCCAAGAGACCCAGTACTTC. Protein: CASRSPGLAVQETQYF.

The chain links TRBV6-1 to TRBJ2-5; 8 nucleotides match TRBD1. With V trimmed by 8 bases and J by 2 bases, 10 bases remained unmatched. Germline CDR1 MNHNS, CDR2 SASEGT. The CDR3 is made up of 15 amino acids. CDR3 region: CASRRTGTLQETQYF. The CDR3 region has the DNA TGTGCCAGCCGGAGGACAGGGACCTTGCAAGAGACCCAGTACTTC.

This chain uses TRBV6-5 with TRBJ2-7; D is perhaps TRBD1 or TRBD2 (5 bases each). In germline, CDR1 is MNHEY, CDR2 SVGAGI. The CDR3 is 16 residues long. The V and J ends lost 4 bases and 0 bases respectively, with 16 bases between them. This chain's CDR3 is CASSSPGTSSSYEQYF. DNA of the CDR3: TGTGCCAGCAGTTCCCCCGGGACGTCTAGCTCCTACGAGCAGTACTTC.

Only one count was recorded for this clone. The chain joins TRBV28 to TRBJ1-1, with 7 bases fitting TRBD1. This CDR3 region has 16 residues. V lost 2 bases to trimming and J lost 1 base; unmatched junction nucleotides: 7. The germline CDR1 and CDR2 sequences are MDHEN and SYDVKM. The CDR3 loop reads CASSLETTGKNTEAFF. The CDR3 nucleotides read TGTGCCAGCAGTTTAGAGACGACAGGGAAGAACACTGAAGCTTTCTTT.

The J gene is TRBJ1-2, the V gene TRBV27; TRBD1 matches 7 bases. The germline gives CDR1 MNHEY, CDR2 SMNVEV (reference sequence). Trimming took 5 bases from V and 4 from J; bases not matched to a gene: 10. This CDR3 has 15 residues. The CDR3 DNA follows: TGTGCCAGCAGTCCCGAGGGGGCCTCCTCCTATGGCTACACCTTC. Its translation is CASSPEGASSYGYTF.

CDR3 sequence reads: CAWEGQTNEKLFF. The DNA for the CDR3 is TGTGCCTGGGAAGGACAGACAAATGAAAAACTGTTTTTT. The chain recombines TRBV30 with TRBJ1-4; D possibly corresponds to TRBD1 (6 bases). Between the trimmed V and J ends, which lost 5 bases and 5 bases, there was a span of 12 bases. Germline V gene lookup returns CDR1 GTSNPN and CDR2 SVGIG (reference sequence). CDR3 length: 13 amino acids.